This T cell receptor (beta chain) was identified during a study of technical replicates of blood from several donors. Profiling relied on immunoSEQ multiplex PCR, and the TCRdb table lists in-frame clones only, not all of them. The sample contains some 60,000 clones, about 95% of which appear only once. Germline values: CDR1 SGHRS, CDR2 YFSETQ. CDR3 length: 15 residues. The germline V and J ends were trimmed by 0 bases and 3 bases, with 12 bases remaining between them. The chain is built from TRBV5-1 and TRBJ1-2; perhaps TRBD1 as D (5 bases). This TCR was sampled from a human donor in good health. Some clones in this sample may be carry-over from other donors' samples. Sequenced: PBMCs. CDR3 residues: CASSLAQGGYYGYTF. The CDR3 nucleotides are TGCGCCAGCAGCTTGGCGCAGGGTGGTTACTATGGCTACACCTTC.